This T cell receptor (beta chain) was recorded in a study of CD8+CD57+ T cells in acquired aplastic anemia. Patients chosen for sequencing had shown CD8+CD57+ cell expansion by flow cytometry. Genomic DNA acted as the template from which TCR beta VDJ combination and CDR3 sequence profiling were carried out. TCRdb ran MiXCR on the reads and lists one entry per CDR3 protein. This table holds approximately 250,000 distinct CDR3 sequences, 70% to 85% found once. As concerns this clonotype: The junction and the germline gene differ at one end; a read error may be behind it.

This TCR derives from a human donor with aplastic anemia. Sequencing input: sorted CD4+, CD8+, or CD8+CD57+ T cells (not recorded which) from PBMCs.

The CDR3 coding sequence is TGCGCCAGCAGCCAAACAGGAGCTCACGATACGCAGTATTTT. This gives the protein CASSQTGAHDTQYF. V is TRBV11-2 and J is TRBJ2-3, with D possibly being TRBD1 (5 bases). Germline values: CDR1 SGHAT, CDR2 FQNNGV. There are 14 residues in the CDR3.